These 6 T cell receptor beta chains were sequenced from one sample in a study of identical twins. One entry per CDR3 protein, called by TCRdb with MiXCR from the 5' RACE reads. The sample lists approximately 670,000 distinct CDR3 sequences; around 6.1% were seen once. Sequencing input: naive T cells sorted from blood. These receptor sequences come from a young man in good health.

This clonotype was picked up many times. The chain combines TRBV9 with TRBJ2-7; D is possibly TRBD2 (5 bases). The CDR3 spans 16 residues. The germline V and J ends were trimmed by 0 bases and 0 bases, with 13 bases remaining between them. Germline V CDR1 and CDR2: SGDLS, YYNGEE. CDR3 sequence reads: CASSVGIAMSSYEQYF. The DNA for the CDR3 is TGTGCCAGCAGCGTAGGGATAGCGATGAGCTCCTACGAGCAGTACTTC.

In this sample, this clonotype turned up many times. J is TRBJ2-4 and V is TRBV29-1, with 8 bases matching TRBD1. The ends lost 1 base at V and 3 bases at J; junction bases unmatched: 5. The germline gives CDR1 SQVTM, CDR2 ANQGSEA. The CDR3 has 15 amino acids. CDR3 in DNA: TGCAGCGTTGAAGTCAGGGGGCTGGGCAAAAACATTCAGTACTTC. Amino acids: CSVEVRGLGKNIQYF.

This clonotype appeared many times. The genes are TRBV25-1 and TRBJ2-3, with D unresolved. CDR1 and CDR2 (germline): MGHDK, SYGVNS. The CDR3 length is 17 residues. The germline V and J ends were trimmed by 0 bases and 0 bases, with 13 bases remaining between them. Written as DNA, the CDR3 is TGTGCCAGCAGTGAATATTATCCAGCGCAAAGCACAGATACGCAGTATTTT. Translating gives CASSEYYPAQSTDTQYF.

The V gene is TRBV7-2, the J gene TRBJ2-2, with 7 positions matching TRBD1. The V gene end was trimmed by 6 bases and the J gene end by 4 bases; junction bases not matched to a gene: 2. The germline CDR1 and CDR2 sequences are SGHTA and FQGNSA. The CDR3 contains 13 residues. The CDR3 DNA reads TGTGCCAGCAGGACAGGGATCACCGGGGAGCTGTTTTTT. Amino acids: CASRTGITGELFF.

The chain joins TRBV6-2 or TRBV6-3 to TRBJ2-1; the match to TRBD2 covers 7 bases. This CDR3 has 15 amino acids. Germline values: CDR1 MNHEY, CDR2 SVGEGT. J lost 4 bases, V lost 2 bases, and 5 bases had no gene match. CDR3 nucleotides: TGTGCCAGCAGTTACAGGCTAGCGGAGTACAATGAGCAGTTCTTC. Protein: CASSYRLAEYNEQFF.

This clonotype was detected a few times. This chain uses TRBV7-9 with TRBJ1-5; 7 positions agree with TRBD1. With 4 bases clipped from V and 7 bases from J, the junction kept 1 base outside the gene matches. The CDR3 is made up of 12 amino acids. Looked up from germline, CDR1 is SEHNR and CDR2 is FQNEAQ (reference sequence). The CDR3 sequence is CASSWDSQPQHF. CDR3 nucleotides: TGTGCCAGCAGCTGGGACAGCCAGCCCCAGCATTTT.